One and the same sample provided the 9 T cell receptor beta chains below, sequenced in a study of control samples from healthy donors and cancer patients. Sequencing was performed with immunoSEQ multiplex PCR; in TCRdb, only in-frame clones are kept and a portion is missing. The repertoire holds about 130,000 clones, around 90% seen once, with roughly 2.5% in the top ten. The sequencing sample was made of blood. These receptors all stem from a man between 40 and 49 years old in good health.

The table lists this clone with a count of one. This chain uses TRBV5-1 with TRBJ2-5, with a possible D match to TRBD2 (6 bases). V lost 0 bases and J lost 4, with 10 bases in between. CDR1 and CDR2 from the germline V gene are SGHRS and YFSETQ. The CDR3 sequence is 14 residues long. The CDR3 region is CASSLASSAETQYF. In DNA, the CDR3 is TGCGCCAGCAGCTTGGCCTCTAGCGCAGAGACCCAGTACTTC.

V gene TRBV5-6 combines with J gene TRBJ2-3, with D perhaps being TRBD1 or TRBD2 (5 bases each). Germline V lookup: CDR1 SGHDT, CDR2 YYEEEE. CDR3 length equals 11 residues. V was shortened by 2 bases and J by 8 bases, with 6 bases between the two germline ends. The CDR3 loop is CASSFGATQYF. The CDR3 bases are TGTGCCAGCAGCTTCGGGGCTACGCAGTATTTT.

The sample holds one count of this clone. This sequence joins TRBV18 and TRBJ2-5; D unresolved. This CDR3 has 14 residues. Germline CDR1 KGHSH, CDR2 LQKENI. V was shortened by 0 bases and J by 2 bases, with 7 bases between the two germline ends. The CDR3 region is CASSPPWPQETQYF. The CDR3, as DNA: TGTGCCAGCTCACCACCGTGGCCGCAAGAGACCCAGTACTTC.

The chain links TRBV3-1 (or the pseudogene TRBV3-2) to TRBJ2-5, with 9 positions matching TRBD2. V lost 6 bases, J lost 3 bases, and 5 bases stayed unmatched. The CDR3 contains 14 residues. CDR1 LGHDT and CDR2 YNNKEL come from the germline V gene (reference sequence). For the CDR3, the DNA is TGTGCCAGCAGTCATTTAGCGGGGGAAGAGACCCAGTACTTC. Translation gives CASSHLAGEETQYF.

The table lists this clone with a count of one. This chain links TRBV5-1 with TRBJ2-3; 10 bases are a match to TRBD2. V was clipped by 1 base and J by 3 bases; unmatched bases: 8. The CDR3 consists of 17 residues. Germline assignment: CDR1 SGHRS and CDR2 YFSETQ. The CDR3: CASSLIKRGGSTDTQYF. In nucleotides, the CDR3 is TGCGCCAGCAGCTTGATTAAGCGGGGGGGCTCGACAGATACGCAGTATTTT.

The genes are TRBV3-1 (or the pseudogene TRBV3-2) and TRBJ2-5, with 8 bases that match TRBD2. This CDR3 contains 14 residues. Germline lookup yields CDR1 LGHDT and CDR2 YNNKEL (reference sequence). The V and J ends lost 3 bases and 4 bases, in that order; junction bases with no gene match: 4. The CDR3 DNA reads as TGTGCCAGCAGCCACCGGACTAGCCTAGAGACCCAGTACTTC. Its translation is CASSHRTSLETQYF.

This sequence joins TRBV2 and TRBJ2-5; TRBD1 agrees at 7 bases. Germline CDR1 is SNHLY and CDR2 is FYNNEI. V was pared by 2 bases and J by 8 bases, with 11 bases of the junction left unmatched. The CDR3 is made up of 15 amino acids. CDR3 sequence: CASSEWGTDVGTQYF. The CDR3 region has the DNA TGTGCCAGCAGTGAATGGGGGACAGACGTCGGCACCCAGTACTTC.

V and J are TRBV7-6 and TRBJ1-5; possible D gene TRBD1, 6 bases. This CDR3 contains 16 residues. Germline V CDR1 and CDR2: SGHVS, FNYEAQ. The V end was cut by 1 base, the J end by 8 bases, with 18 bases between. CDR3 residues: CASSLGGGRILEPQHF. The CDR3 region has the DNA TGTGCCAGCAGCTTAGGCGGGGGGCGGATCTTGGAGCCCCAGCATTTT.

The chain joins TRBV3-1 (or the pseudogene TRBV3-2) to TRBJ1-4; tentative D call: TRBD1 (5 bases). The germline V gene has CDR1 LGHDT and CDR2 YNNKEL (reference sequence). The CDR3 contains 12 residues. V shed 1 base and J shed 10 bases, with 7 bases lying between them. The CDR3 is CASSQVGGKLFF. CDR3 nucleotides: TGTGCCAGCAGCCAAGTTGGGGGAAAACTGTTTTTT.